Presented here are 10 T cell receptor beta chains from one specimen sequenced in a study of T cells after yellow fever vaccination. From the 5' RACE reads, TCRdb called clonotypes with MiXCR, one entry per CDR3 protein. Among 200,000 to 300,000 distinct CDR3 sequences listed, approximately 6.3% were seen once. Source: CD4+ T cells sorted from PBMCs, taken on the day of the yellow fever booster vaccination. The origin of the receptors is a man aged 25-45 years who received the YFV17D yellow fever vaccine.

This clonotype was seen ten or more times. The chain links TRBV12-3 or TRBV12-4 to TRBJ2-5; D unclear. The V gene lost 6 bases and the J gene lost 5 bases, with 7 bases spanning the gap. The CDR3 covers 11 residues. The chain's CDR3 is CASSTSETQYF. CDR3 sequence (DNA): TGTGCCAGCAGCACGTCGGAGACCCAGTACTTC.

There are many counts of this clonotype. The rearrangement links TRBV30 to TRBJ2-3, with D perhaps given as TRBD1 or TRBD2 (5 bases each). V was shortened by 4 bases and J by 4 bases, with 18 bases between the two germline ends. Germline V gives CDR1 GTSNPN, CDR2 SVGIG (reference sequence). The length of the CDR3 is 15 residues. The CDR3 DNA follows: TGTGCCTGGACTTTGGGGGATGGCCAGGCAGATACGCAGTATTTT. It is translated as CAWTLGDGQADTQYF.

This clonotype came up a few times. The chain uses TRBV7-8 and TRBJ1-1; a weak D match, TRBD1 (5 bases). Trimming cost V 1 base and J 10 bases, with 13 bases left between them. The CDR3 consists of 13 residues. Looked up from germline, CDR1 is SGHVS and CDR2 is FQNEAQ. CDR3 protein: CASSLDAGVRAFF. The CDR3 nucleotides are TGTGCCAGCAGCTTAGATGCGGGGGTTCGAGCTTTCTTT. Filled out from reference TRBV7-8 and TRBJ1-1, the complete variable domain reads GAGVSQSPRYKVAKRGQDVALRCDPISGHVSLFWYQQALGQGPEFLTYFQNEAQLDKSGLPSDRFFAERPEGSVSTLKIQRTQQEDSAVYLCASSLDAGVRAFFGQGTRLTVV.

The V and J genes are TRBV18 and TRBJ1-1; D unclear. V dropped 2 bases and J dropped 3 bases, with 7 bases sitting between them. Germline V gives CDR1 KGHSH, CDR2 LQKENI. This CDR3 region has 13 residues. CDR3 nucleotide sequence: TGTGCCAGCTCACCATTCAGAGACACTGAAGCTTTCTTT. Translation: CASSPFRDTEAFF. Based on the CDR3 plus reference TRBV18 and TRBJ1-1, the full variable domain is NAGVMQNPRHLVRRRGQEARLRCSPMKGHSHVYWYRQLPEEGLKFMVYLQKENIIDESGMPKERFSAEFPKEGPSILRIQQVVRGDSAAYFCASSPFRDTEAFFGQGTRLTVV.

This clonotype was found many times. The chain recombines TRBV20-1 with TRBJ2-2, with D possibly matching TRBD2 (6 bases). Germline V lookup: CDR1 DFQATT, CDR2 SNEGSKA (reference sequence). With 2 bases removed from V and 4 bases from J, the gap between germline ends came to 14 bases. CDR3 size: 15 residues. The CDR3 spells CSARSAGRGTGELFF. The CDR3 nucleotides are TGCAGTGCTAGATCGGCGGGAAGGGGCACCGGGGAGCTGTTTTTT.

This chain connects TRBV5-1 to TRBJ2-2; the D is unclear. Germline loops: CDR1 SGHRS, CDR2 YFSETQ. Trimming cost V 0 bases and J 7 bases, with 1 base left between them. The CDR3 is made up of 11 amino acids. The CDR3 DNA reads as TGCGCCAGCAGCTTGGACGGGGAGCTGTTTTTT. Protein sequence: CASSLDGELFF.

There are many counts of this clonotype. V is TRBV20-1 and J is TRBJ2-3, with D possibly being TRBD1 or TRBD2 (6 bases each). Per the germline V gene, CDR1 is DFQATT and CDR2 is SNEGSKA (reference sequence). Trimming removed 5 bases from V and 6 bases from J, with 15 bases in between. CDR3 length: 13 amino acids. The CDR3 nucleotides read TGCAGTGCTCCTAGAGGGGGGCGGGATACGCAGTATTTT. Translating gives CSAPRGGRDTQYF.

The rearrangement joins TRBV5-1 to TRBJ2-1; 9 nucleotides match TRBD2. The trim removed 3 bases at V and 4 bases at J, leaving 11 bases unmatched. Germline V gene sequence: CDR1 SGHRS, CDR2 YFSETQ. The CDR3 runs 17 residues. CDR3: CASSSPSAGGRYNEQFF. The CDR3 coding sequence is TGCGCCAGCAGCTCCCCCTCAGCGGGGGGCAGATACAATGAGCAGTTCTTC.

This clonotype was observed a few times. The chain uses TRBV25-1 and TRBJ2-7, with D possibly being TRBD1 (6 bases). The CDR3 covers 15 residues. CDR1 and CDR2 (germline): MGHDK, SYGVNS. V lost 0 bases, J lost 1 base, and 10 bases lay in between. The CDR3 reads CASSEYETGSYEQYF. For the CDR3, the DNA is TGTGCCAGCAGTGAATATGAGACAGGATCCTACGAGCAGTACTTC.

The chain joins TRBV5-6 to TRBJ2-3, with TRBD2 identical over 9 bases. The V and J ends lost 1 base and 5 bases, in that order; junction bases with no gene match: 5. Germline assignment: CDR1 SGHDT and CDR2 YYEEEE. The CDR3 extends over 15 amino acids. Here the CDR3 DNA reads TGTGCCAGCAGCTTGCTAGCGGGGAGGGGAGATACGCAGTATTTT. It specifies CASSLLAGRGDTQYF.